Described below is a single T cell receptor (beta chain) sequence and its context. The antigen remains undetermined. This entry belongs to a study of blood T cells in healthy people across ages. Points from the study as a whole: Estimates of total diversity, which came from one million sequenced T cells, were considered to be underestimates.

The second PCR ran about 6 to 11 cycles with a sample-barcoded 5' primer and J-beta primers. TCRdb re-derived calls from the 5' RACE reads in MiXCR, one entry per CDR3 protein. This sample has approximately 1,700,000 distinct CDR3 sequences; about two fifths occur once, and the top ten carry more than 20%. Germline CDR1 is ENHRY and CDR2 is SYGVKD. With 6 bases removed from V and 11 bases from J, the gap between germline ends came to 13 bases. The length of the CDR3 is 11 residues. This sequence was found in a human donor in good health. Sequences were obtained from blood. This rearrangement joins TRBV10-3 to TRBJ2-5, with D maybe TRBD1 (5 bases). Here the CDR3 reads CAISTDRLQYF. The CDR3 nucleotides read TGTGCCATCAGCACTGACAGACTGCAGTACTTC.